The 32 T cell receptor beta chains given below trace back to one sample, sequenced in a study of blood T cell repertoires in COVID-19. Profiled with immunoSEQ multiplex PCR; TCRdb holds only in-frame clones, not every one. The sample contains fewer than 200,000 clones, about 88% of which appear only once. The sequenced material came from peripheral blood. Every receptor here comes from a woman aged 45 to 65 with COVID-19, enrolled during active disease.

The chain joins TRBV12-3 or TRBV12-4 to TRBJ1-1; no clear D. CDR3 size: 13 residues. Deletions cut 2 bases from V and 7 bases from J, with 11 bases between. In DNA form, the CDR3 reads TGTGCCAGCAGTTTATACAGCCAGGTTGAAGCTTTCTTT. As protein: CASSLYSQVEAFF.

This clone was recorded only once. The CDR3 spells CASSLVFGGTYEQYF. CDR3 coding DNA: TGTGCCAGCAGCTTGGTCTTTGGGGGCACCTACGAGCAGTACTTC. The chain employs TRBV6-2 or TRBV6-3 and TRBJ2-7; D perhaps matches TRBD1 (6 bases). Germline assignment: CDR1 MNHEY and CDR2 SVGEGT. The CDR3 totals 15 residues. The V gene lost 6 bases and the J gene lost 2 bases, with 17 bases spanning the gap.

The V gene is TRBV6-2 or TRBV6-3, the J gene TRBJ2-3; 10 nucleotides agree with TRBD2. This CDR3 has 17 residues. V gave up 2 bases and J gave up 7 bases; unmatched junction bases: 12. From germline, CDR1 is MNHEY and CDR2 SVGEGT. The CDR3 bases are TGTGCCAGCAGTTACCAACATCTACTAGCGGGGAAAAATACGCAGTATTTT. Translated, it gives CASSYQHLLAGKNTQYF.

CDR3 sequence (DNA): TGTGCCAGCTCATCTCAACCCGGGACAGTTAACAATGAGCAGTTCTTC. Its protein product is CASSSQPGTVNNEQFF. The chain carries TRBV18 and TRBJ2-1, with 7 bases matching TRBD1. V was pared by 5 bases and J by 5 bases, with 12 bases of the junction left unmatched. Germline V gene data show CDR1 as KGHSH and CDR2 as LQKENI. This CDR3 contains 16 residues.

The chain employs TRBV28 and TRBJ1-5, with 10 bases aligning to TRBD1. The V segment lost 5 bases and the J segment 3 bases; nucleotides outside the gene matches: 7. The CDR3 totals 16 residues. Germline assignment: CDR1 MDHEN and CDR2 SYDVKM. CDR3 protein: CASSTSGTGANQPQHF. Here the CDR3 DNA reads TGTGCCAGCAGTACCTCCGGGACAGGGGCCAATCAGCCCCAGCATTTT.

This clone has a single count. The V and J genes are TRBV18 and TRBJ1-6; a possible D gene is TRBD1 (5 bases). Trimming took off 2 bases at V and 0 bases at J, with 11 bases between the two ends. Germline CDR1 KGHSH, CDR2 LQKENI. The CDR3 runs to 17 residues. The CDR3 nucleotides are TGTGCCAGCTCACCAGACAGTTTAAGCTCCTATAATTCACCCCTCCACTTT. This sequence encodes CASSPDSLSSYNSPLHF.

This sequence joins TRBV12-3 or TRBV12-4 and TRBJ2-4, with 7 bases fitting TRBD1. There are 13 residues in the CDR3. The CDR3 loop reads CTYRDSNKNIQYF. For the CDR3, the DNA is TGTACGTACCGGGACAGCAACAAAAACATTCAGTACTTC.

The CDR3 DNA reads as TGTGCCAGTAGTTTTTACAGGGGAAAGGATGGCTACGAGCAGTACTTC. It encodes CASSFYRGKDGYEQYF. V gene TRBV19 combines with J gene TRBJ2-7, with 7 nucleotides matching TRBD1. The CDR3 spans 16 residues. Germline V gene lookup returns CDR1 LNHDA and CDR2 SQIVND (reference sequence). Trimming took 5 bases from V and 3 from J; bases not matched to a gene: 13.

CDR3 sequence: CASRQLLTVYGYTF. CDR3 in DNA: TGTGCAAGTCGGCAACTATTGACGGTCTATGGCTACACCTTC. The chain employs TRBV12-2 and TRBJ1-2. TRBV12-2 is noted as a pseudogene. The CDR3 runs 14 residues.

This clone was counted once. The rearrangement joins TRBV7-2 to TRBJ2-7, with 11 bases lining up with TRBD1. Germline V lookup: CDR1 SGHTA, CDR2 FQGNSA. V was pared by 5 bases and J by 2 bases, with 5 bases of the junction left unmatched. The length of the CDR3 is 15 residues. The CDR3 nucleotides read TGTGCCAGCAGCCCAAGGACAGGGGGCGCCTACGAGCAGTACTTC. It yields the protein CASSPRTGGAYEQYF.

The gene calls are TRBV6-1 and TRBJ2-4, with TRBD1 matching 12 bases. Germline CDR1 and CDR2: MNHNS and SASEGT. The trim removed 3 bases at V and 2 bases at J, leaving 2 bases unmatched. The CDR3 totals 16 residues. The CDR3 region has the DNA TGTGCCAGCAGTGAGGGACAGGGGGCTTCCAAAAACATTCAGTACTTC. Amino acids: CASSEGQGASKNIQYF.

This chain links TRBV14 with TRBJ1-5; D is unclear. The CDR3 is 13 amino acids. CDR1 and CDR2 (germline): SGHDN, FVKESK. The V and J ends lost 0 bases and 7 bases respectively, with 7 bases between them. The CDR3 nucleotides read TGTGCCAGCAGCCAAGACGGCGGCCAGCCCCAGCATTTT. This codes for CASSQDGGQPQHF. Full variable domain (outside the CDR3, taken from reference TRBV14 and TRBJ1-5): EAGVTQFPSHSVIEKGQTVTLRCDPISGHDNLYWYRRVMGKEIKFLLHFVKESKQDESGMPNNRFLAERTGGTYSTLKVQPAELEDSGVYFCASSQDGGQPQHFGDGTRLSIL.

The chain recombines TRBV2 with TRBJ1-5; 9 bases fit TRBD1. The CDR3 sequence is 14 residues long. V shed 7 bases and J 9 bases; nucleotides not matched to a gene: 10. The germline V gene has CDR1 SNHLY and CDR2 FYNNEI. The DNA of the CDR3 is TGTGCCAGCACGGGACAGGGAAATTTAAGGCCCCAGCATTTT. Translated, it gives CASTGQGNLRPQHF.

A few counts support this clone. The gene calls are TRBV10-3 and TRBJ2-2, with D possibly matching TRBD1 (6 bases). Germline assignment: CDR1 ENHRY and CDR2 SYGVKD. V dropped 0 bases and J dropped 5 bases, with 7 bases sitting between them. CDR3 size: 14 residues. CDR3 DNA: TGTGCCATCAGTGAGTCGAGGGGGACCGGGGAGCTGTTTTTT. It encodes CAISESRGTGELFF.

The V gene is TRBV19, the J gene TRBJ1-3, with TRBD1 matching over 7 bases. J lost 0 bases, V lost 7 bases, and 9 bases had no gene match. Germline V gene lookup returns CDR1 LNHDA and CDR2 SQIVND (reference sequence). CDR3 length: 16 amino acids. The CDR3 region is CASTDGQEFSGNTIYF. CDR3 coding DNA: TGTGCCAGTACCGACGGACAGGAATTCTCTGGAAACACCATATATTTT.

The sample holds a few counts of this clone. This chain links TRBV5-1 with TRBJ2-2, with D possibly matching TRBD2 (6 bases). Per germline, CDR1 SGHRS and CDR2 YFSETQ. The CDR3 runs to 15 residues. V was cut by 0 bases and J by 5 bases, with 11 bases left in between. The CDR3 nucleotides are TGCGCCAGCAGCTTGGAACGGGAGAGTACCGGGGAGCTGTTTTTT. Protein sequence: CASSLERESTGELFF.

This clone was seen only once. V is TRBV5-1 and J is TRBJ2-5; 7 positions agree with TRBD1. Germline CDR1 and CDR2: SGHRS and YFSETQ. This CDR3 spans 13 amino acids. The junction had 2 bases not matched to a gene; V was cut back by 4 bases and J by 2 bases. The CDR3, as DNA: TGCGCCAGCAGCCCGACAGGGCAAGAGACCCAGTACTTC. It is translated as CASSPTGQETQYF.

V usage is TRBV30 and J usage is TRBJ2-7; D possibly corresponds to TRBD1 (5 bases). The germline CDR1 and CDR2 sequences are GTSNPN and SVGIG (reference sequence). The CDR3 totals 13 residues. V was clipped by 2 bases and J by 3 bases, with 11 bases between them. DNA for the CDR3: TGTGCCTGGAGTACCGGACAATACTACGAGCAGTACTTC. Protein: CAWSTGQYYEQYF.

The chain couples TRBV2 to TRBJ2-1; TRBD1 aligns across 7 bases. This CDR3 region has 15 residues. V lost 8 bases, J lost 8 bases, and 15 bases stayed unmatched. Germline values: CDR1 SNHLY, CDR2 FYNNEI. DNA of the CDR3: TGTGCCAGCGGTCCCCAGGGGTTGCAGGGGGATGAGCAGTTCTTC. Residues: CASGPQGLQGDEQFF.

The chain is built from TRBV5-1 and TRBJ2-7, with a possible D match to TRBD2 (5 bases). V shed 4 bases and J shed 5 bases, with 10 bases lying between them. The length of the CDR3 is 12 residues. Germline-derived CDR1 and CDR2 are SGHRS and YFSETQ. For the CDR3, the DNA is TGCGCCAGCAGCAAACCCGGGGACGAGCAGTACTTC. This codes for CASSKPGDEQYF.

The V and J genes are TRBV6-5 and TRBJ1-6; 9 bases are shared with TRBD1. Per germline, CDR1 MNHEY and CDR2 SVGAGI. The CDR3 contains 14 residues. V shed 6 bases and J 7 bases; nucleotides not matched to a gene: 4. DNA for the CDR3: TGTGCCAGCAGACTCGACAGGGGGAATTCACCCCTCCACTTT. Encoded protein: CASRLDRGNSPLHF.

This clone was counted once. The CDR3 DNA is TGTGCCAGCACCTACACCGGGGAGCTGTTTTTT. It is translated as CASTYTGELFF. The V and J genes are TRBV12-3 or TRBV12-4 and TRBJ2-2; D is ambiguous. The CDR3 runs to 11 residues. V lost 7 bases and J lost 3, with 3 bases in between.

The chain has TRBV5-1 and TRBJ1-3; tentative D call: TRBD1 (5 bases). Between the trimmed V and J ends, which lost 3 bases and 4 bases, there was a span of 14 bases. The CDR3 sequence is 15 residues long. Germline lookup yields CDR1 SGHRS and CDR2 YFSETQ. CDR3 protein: CASSWWGTLGNTIYF. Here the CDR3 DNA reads TGCGCCAGCAGCTGGTGGGGGACTTTAGGAAACACCATATATTTT.

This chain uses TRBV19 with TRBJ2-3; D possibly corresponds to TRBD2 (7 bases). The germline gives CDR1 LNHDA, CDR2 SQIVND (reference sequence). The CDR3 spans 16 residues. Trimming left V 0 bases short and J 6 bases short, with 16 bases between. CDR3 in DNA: TGTGCCAGTAGTATAGATGGGGGGGCCATAGGGGATACGCAGTATTTT. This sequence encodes CASSIDGGAIGDTQYF. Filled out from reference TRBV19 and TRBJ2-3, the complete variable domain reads DGGITQSPKYLFRKEGQNVTLSCEQNLNHDAMYWYRQDPGQGLRLIYYSQIVNDFQKGDIAEGYSVSREKKESFPLTVTSAQKNPTAFYLCASSIDGGAIGDTQYFGPGTRLTVL.

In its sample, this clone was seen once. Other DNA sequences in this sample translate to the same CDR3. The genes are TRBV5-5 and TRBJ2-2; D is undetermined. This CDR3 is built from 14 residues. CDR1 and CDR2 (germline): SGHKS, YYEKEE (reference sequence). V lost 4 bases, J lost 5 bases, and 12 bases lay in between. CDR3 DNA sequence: TGTGCCAGCAGCGGTCTAGTTACTACCGGGGAGCTGTTTTTT. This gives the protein CASSGLVTTGELFF.

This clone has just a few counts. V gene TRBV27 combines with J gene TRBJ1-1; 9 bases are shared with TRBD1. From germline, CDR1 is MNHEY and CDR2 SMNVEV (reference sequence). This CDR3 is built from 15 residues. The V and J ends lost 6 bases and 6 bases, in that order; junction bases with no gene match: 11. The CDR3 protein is CASSLGQGGSPEAFF. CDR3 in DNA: TGTGCCAGCAGCCTGGGACAGGGCGGATCTCCTGAAGCTTTCTTT.

The chain's CDR3 is CSVETGFWDTEAFF. In DNA form, the CDR3 reads TGCAGCGTAGAGACAGGGTTCTGGGACACTGAAGCTTTCTTT. The chain employs TRBV29-1 and TRBJ1-1, with 7 bases identical to TRBD1. CDR3 size: 14 residues. Unmatched junction bases numbered 10, after V lost 6 bases and J lost 3 bases. Germline V CDR1 and CDR2: SQVTM, ANQGSEA. Variable domain in full (rest from reference TRBV29-1 and TRBJ1-1): SAVISQKPSRDICQRGTSLTIQCQVDSQVTMMFWYRQQPGQSLTLIATANQGSEATYESGFVIDKFPISRPNLTFSTLTVSNMSPEDSSIYLCSVETGFWDTEAFFGQGTRLTVV.

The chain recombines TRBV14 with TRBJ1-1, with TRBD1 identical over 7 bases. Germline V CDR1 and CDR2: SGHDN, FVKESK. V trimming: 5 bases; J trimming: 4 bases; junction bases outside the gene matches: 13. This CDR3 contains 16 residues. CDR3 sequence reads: CASSEIPGQRFTEAFF. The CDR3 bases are TGTGCCAGCAGCGAAATCCCGGGACAGAGGTTCACTGAAGCTTTCTTT.

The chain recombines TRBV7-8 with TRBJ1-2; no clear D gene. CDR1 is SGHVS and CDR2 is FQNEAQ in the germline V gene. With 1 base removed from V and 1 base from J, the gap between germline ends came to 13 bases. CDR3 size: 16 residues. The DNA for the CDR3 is TGTGCCAGCAGCTTAGGGGCAGGCGGACTTAACTATGGCTACACCTTC. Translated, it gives CASSLGAGGLNYGYTF. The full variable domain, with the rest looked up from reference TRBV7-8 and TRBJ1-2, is GAGVSQSPRYKVAKRGQDVALRCDPISGHVSLFWYQQALGQGPEFLTYFQNEAQLDKSGLPSDRFFAERPEGSVSTLKIQRTQQEDSAVYLCASSLGAGGLNYGYTFGSGTRLTVV.

Written as DNA, the CDR3 is TGTGCTAGTGGTCCTGGGACAGGGGGCGCGTTTGGGACAGATACGCAGTATTTT. Amino acids: CASGPGTGGAFGTDTQYF. The chain recombines TRBV12-5 with TRBJ2-3, with 12 bases identical to TRBD1. The J segment lost 3 bases and the V segment lost 5 bases, leaving 12 bases of the junction unmatched. Germline V gene lookup returns CDR1 LGHNT and CDR2 FRNRAP. The CDR3 length is 18 residues.

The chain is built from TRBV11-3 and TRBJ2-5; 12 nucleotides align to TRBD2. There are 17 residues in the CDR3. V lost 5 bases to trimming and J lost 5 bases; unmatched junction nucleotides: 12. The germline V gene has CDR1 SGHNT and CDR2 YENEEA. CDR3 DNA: TGTGCCAGCAGCACAGGAGGTTCTAGCGGGGGGGACGAGACCCAGTACTTC. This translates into CASSTGGSSGGDETQYF.

CDR3 region: CASQRGHTEAFF. In nucleotides, the CDR3 is TGTGCCAGCCAGAGGGGGCACACTGAAGCTTTCTTT. The chain recombines TRBV7-2 with TRBJ1-1, with 7 bases lining up with TRBD1. Germline CDR1 reads SGHTA; CDR2 reads FQGNSA. J gave up 3 bases and V 8 bases, and 3 bases lay outside the gene matches. The CDR3 totals 12 residues.